This TCR beta chain emerged from a study of Graves' ophthalmopathy and Graves' hyperthyroidism. Eligible hyperthyroidism cases comprised new diagnoses of under 2 months' duration in individuals aged 18 to 65. CDR3 length: 15 residues. Per the germline V gene, CDR1 is MNHEY and CDR2 is SMNVEV (reference sequence). V trimming: 6 bases; J trimming: 5 bases; junction bases outside the gene matches: 10. Amplified material comprised TCR beta CDR3 regions derived from RNA transcripts. First-round RT-PCR with HTBI primers preceded a second-round multiplex PCR. TCRdb analysed the multiplex PCR reads with MiXCR anew, one entry per CDR3 protein. The sample has about 1.2 million distinct CDR3 sequences; 35% to 45% are singletons.

The chain is built from TRBV27 and TRBJ1-5; 7 bases agree with TRBD1. The sample taken for sequencing was peripheral blood or thyroid tissue (not recorded which). The origin of this receptor is an adult man with Graves' hyperthyroidism. For the CDR3, the DNA is TGTGCCAGCAGGGTAACCGGGACAGTAGATCAGCCCCAGCATTTT. As protein: CASRVTGTVDQPQHF.